This T cell receptor beta chain was profiled in a study of OX40 agonist ivuxolimab in advanced cancers. Germline V lookup: CDR1 MDHEN, CDR2 SYDVKM. The V gene lost 6 bases and the J gene lost 6 bases, with 15 bases spanning the gap. The CDR3 has 14 amino acids. Whole-study results and caveats: Low normalized T-cell clonal expansion was additionally recorded for some nonresponders.

Using immunoSEQ multiplex PCR, the repertoire was profiled, and TCRdb retains in-frame clones only, with some absent. The sample consists of 100,000 or so clones, less than 95% of them appearing once. As regards this clone: The target antigen is unknown.

The sequenced sample was CD4+ or CD8+ T cells sorted from blood, obtained in a trial of the OX40 agonist ivuxolimab. The chain recombines TRBV28 with TRBJ1-5, with no clear D. The clonotype was recovered from an adult with an advanced solid tumor such as melanoma, head and neck, liver or kidney cancer. CDR3 nucleotides: TGTGCCAGCAGCCCGAGGTTGGGGAGTCAGCCCCAGCATTTT. As protein: CASSPRLGSQPQHF.